This TCR beta chain was documented in a study of blood T cell repertoires in COVID-19. The overall study: Whether acute or convalescent, the COVID-19 samples came from the United States, Italy and Spain. PBMCs, B-cell-depleted T cells, or T cells provided the cDNA or gDNA that made up the material.

V lost 4 bases to trimming and J lost 0 bases; unmatched junction nucleotides: 3. Germline lookup yields CDR1 SNHLY and CDR2 FYNNEI. The CDR3 spans 15 residues. Authors' analysis steps: Amplified reference gene primers provided the basis for estimating nucleated cell counts. Sequencing was performed with immunoSEQ multiplex PCR; in TCRdb, only in-frame clones are kept and a portion is missing. The DNA gave D and trimming, while V, J and clone size come from that table. The sample lists under 250,000 clones; approximately 86% were seen once. The sequencing sample was made of peripheral blood. This chain connects TRBV2 to TRBJ1-1; TRBD1 matches 9 bases. The sequence came from a man aged 35 to 55 with acute or convalescent COVID-19. The CDR3 sequence is CASSGGQGLNTEAFF. CDR3 in DNA: TGTGCCAGCAGTGGGGGACAGGGCTTGAACACTGAAGCTTTCTTT.